The 12 T cell receptor beta chains presented below share a single source sample, sequenced in a study of metastatic and nonmetastatic thyroid tumors. Patients had received no treatment of any kind before thyroid surgery. TCRdb called clones again from the PCR reads with MiXCR. The table has approximately 40,000 clones, around 20% seen once. The sequenced sample was blood. These receptors were taken from a female donor with papillary thyroid cancer or a benign thyroid nodule (not recorded which). Some clones in this sample may be carry-over from other donors' samples.

V is TRBV11-2 and J is TRBJ1-1; 9 bases map to TRBD1. After removal of 5 bases from V and 0 bases from J, the junction contained 7 bases not matched to a gene. Germline V gives CDR1 SGHAT, CDR2 FQNNGV. The CDR3 loop spans 16 amino acids. Here the CDR3 reads CASSRQGGLMNTEAFF. CDR3 nucleotide sequence: TGTGCCAGCAGCCGACAGGGGGGCTTAATGAACACTGAAGCTTTCTTT.

In the case of this clone: At one end, the junction sequence differs from germline, possibly due to a read error. The chain couples TRBV6-4 to TRBJ2-1; 7 bases align to TRBD1. From germline, CDR1 is MRHNA and CDR2 SNTAGT. This CDR3 is 15 amino acids long. The CDR3 DNA sequence: TGTGCCATCAGTGACGGGACAGTGGGCTACAATGAGCAGTTCTTC. The encoded protein is CAISDGTVGYNEQFF.

This clone was counted at least ten times. A much larger clone differs by one base, so this may be a read error. The CDR3 DNA is TGTGCCAGCAGCCCGGGGACAGGGGGCCGATTTGGCTACACCTTC. This codes for CASSPGTGGRFGYTF. The chain combines TRBV12-3 or TRBV12-4 with TRBJ1-2, with 12 bases fitting TRBD1. With V trimmed by 6 bases and J by 7 bases, 9 bases remained unmatched. This CDR3 is 15 amino acids long.

This clone was detected only a few times. The V gene is TRBV6-1, the J gene TRBJ1-2, with D possibly matching TRBD1 (5 bases). Germline lookup yields CDR1 MNHNS and CDR2 SASEGT. The CDR3 is 14 residues long. V lost 10 bases, J lost 2 bases, and 17 bases lay in between. DNA for the CDR3: TGTGCCACAATCCGGAGGGGATGGAACTATGGCTACACCTTC. It translates to CATIRRGWNYGYTF.

Only a few counts were recorded for this clone. The V call is TRBV6-4, the J call TRBJ2-3; a weak D match, TRBD1 (5 bases). Germline V lookup: CDR1 MRHNA, CDR2 SNTAGT. This CDR3 comprises 14 residues. The ends were cut back, 7 bases at V and 6 bases at J, with 17 bases in the middle. The CDR3 DNA reads TGTGCCAGCATCCTCCAGGGTGAGGCCGATACGCAGTATTTT. Translation gives CASILQGEADTQYF.

This chain links TRBV6-1 with TRBJ1-1; 8 bases map to TRBD1. The J segment lost 3 bases and the V segment lost 7 bases, leaving 10 bases of the junction unmatched. CDR3 length: 15 residues. Germline assignment: CDR1 MNHNS and CDR2 SASEGT. CDR3 DNA sequence: TGTGCCAGCATAACCGACAGGGGAATGGACACTGAAGCTTTCTTT. Encoded protein: CASITDRGMDTEAFF.

As regards this clone: A much larger clone differs by one base, so this may be a read error. The V gene is TRBV20-1, the J gene TRBJ2-1; no definite D call. The CDR3 has 13 residues. The germline V gene has CDR1 DFQATT and CDR2 SNEGSKA (reference sequence). The CDR3 coding sequence is TGCAGTGCTAGAGATACGGCAGACAATGTGCAGTTCTTC. This codes for CSARDTADNVQFF.

This chain uses TRBV30 with TRBJ2-7; D ambiguous. The CDR3 totals 11 residues. Trimming shortened V by 7 bases and J by 0 bases, and 7 bases separated the two germline ends. Germline values: CDR1 GTSNPN, CDR2 SVGIG (reference sequence). CDR3 in DNA: TGTGCCTCTGAGAGCTCCTACGAGCAGTACTTC. Translation gives CASESSYEQYF.

Ten or more counts support this clone. The V and J genes are TRBV2 and TRBJ1-3; D may be TRBD1 (5 bases). Germline V gene sequence: CDR1 SNHLY, CDR2 FYNNEI. The length of the CDR3 is 15 residues. V was pared by 8 bases and J by 0 bases, with 14 bases between. The CDR3 bases are TGTGCCAGCGACTCGGGGGACCCCTCTGGAAACACCATATATTTT. Amino acid sequence: CASDSGDPSGNTIYF.

There are many counts of this clone. The CDR3, as DNA: TGTGCCAGCAGCTTAGCGGGACAGGGCTTCTACGAGCAGTACTTC. This codes for CASSLAGQGFYEQYF. The V call is TRBV7-2, the J call TRBJ2-7; TRBD1 agrees at 9 bases. This CDR3 comprises 15 residues. Germline V gene data show CDR1 as SGHTA and CDR2 as FQGNSA. Trimming at V came to 0 bases and at J to 3 bases, leaving 3 bases not matched to a gene.

This clone was found many times. The rearrangement joins TRBV5-1 to TRBJ2-6; possible D gene TRBD2, 5 bases. The germline CDR1 and CDR2 sequences are SGHRS and YFSETQ. Trimming took off 1 base at V and 0 bases at J, with 8 bases between the two ends. The CDR3 sequence is 16 residues long. The CDR3 coding sequence is TGCGCCAGCAGCTTGTTCGGGAACTCTGGGGCCAACGTCCTGACTTTC. Its protein is CASSLFGNSGANVLTF.

In this sample, this clone turned up many times. This rearrangement joins TRBV24-1 to TRBJ2-6; no reliable D call. CDR1 KGHDR and CDR2 SFDVKD come from the germline V gene. The V and J ends lost 3 bases and 6 bases respectively, with 8 bases between them. This CDR3 region has 14 residues. Here the CDR3 DNA reads TGTGCCACCAGTGATCCGCCCCCGGCCAACGTCCTGACTTTC. Protein: CATSDPPPANVLTF.